The 21 T cell receptor beta chains below all came from one sample that was sequenced in a study of glioma-infiltrating T cells. TCR alpha and beta CDR3 regions were amplified from RNA using iRepertoire nested multiplex PCR. Each CDR3 protein is one row after TCRdb ran MiXCR on the multiplex PCR reads. The data hold approximately 110,000 distinct CDR3 sequences, with about 25% observed a single time. The sequencing input was glioma tissue, nonneoplastic brain tissue, or PBMCs (not recorded which). The receptors here all came from a human donor with low-grade glioma or glioblastoma, undergoing nonglioma brain surgery, or in good health (not recorded which).

The table lists this clonotype with many counts. Compared with germline, one end of the junction differs, possibly owing to a read error. The V and J genes are TRBV6-1 and TRBJ2-7, with unresolved D. Germline values: CDR1 MNHNS, CDR2 SASEGT. The CDR3 sequence is 12 residues long. CDR3: CASSASGGRPTF. Written as DNA, the CDR3 is TGTGCCAGCAGTGCCTCCGGTGGAAGGCCTACATTC.

The table lists this clonotype with many counts. The chain is built from TRBV24-1 and TRBJ1-5; perhaps TRBD1 as D (6 bases). CDR1 is KGHDR, CDR2 SFDVKD, per germline. The CDR3 is 17 amino acids. V lost 4 bases to trimming and J lost 1 base, with 16 bases between them. The CDR3 DNA is TGTGCCACCAGTGACTTGACGGACAGAGGGAGCAATCAGCCCCAGCATTTT. Translated: CATSDLTDRGSNQPQHF.

In its sample, this clonotype was seen many times. The V gene is TRBV28, the J gene TRBJ2-7; D gene ambiguous. Germline assignment: CDR1 MDHEN and CDR2 SYDVKM. Trimming removed 6 bases from V and 3 bases from J, with 18 bases in between. The CDR3 spans 15 residues. This CDR3 reads CASSPAWTELYEQYF. The CDR3 DNA reads as TGTGCCAGCAGCCCTGCCTGGACGGAGCTCTACGAGCAGTACTTC.

This clonotype came up many times. The chain recombines TRBV28 with TRBJ2-5; weak D call: TRBD1 (5 bases). The CDR3 is 13 amino acids. Between the trimmed V and J ends, which lost 7 bases and 2 bases, there was a span of 11 bases. CDR1 is MDHEN, CDR2 SYDVKM, per germline. CDR3 loop: CASKRQGQETQYF. The CDR3 nucleotides read TGTGCCAGCAAGAGGCAGGGACAAGAGACCCAGTACTTC.

As regards this clonotype: The conserved phenylalanine or tryptophan normally closing the CDR3 is absent here, so this likely arose from a read error. The rearrangement uses TRBV20-1 and TRBJ2-1; the D is unclear. CDR3 size: 11 residues. Germline values: CDR1 DFQATT, CDR2 SNEGSKA (reference sequence). The V and J ends lost 5 bases and 6 bases respectively, with 8 bases between them. The CDR3 is CSAAESNEQFC. As DNA, the CDR3 is TGCAGTGCTGCTGAGAGCAATGAGCAGTTCTGC.

This clonotype was counted ten times or more. This chain links TRBV3-1 with TRBJ2-3; TRBD2 agrees at 11 bases. With 2 bases clipped from V and 4 bases from J, the junction kept 5 bases outside the gene matches. From germline, CDR1 is LGHDT and CDR2 YNNKEL (reference sequence). This CDR3 has 16 residues. The CDR3 protein is CASSQPGLAVPDTQYF. The CDR3 nucleotides read TGTGCCAGCAGCCAACCGGGACTAGCGGTTCCAGATACGCAGTATTTT.

In its sample, this clonotype was seen many times. The chain carries TRBV7-9 and TRBJ2-5, with unresolved D. CDR3 length: 14 residues. Deletions cut 8 bases from V and 3 bases from J, with 16 bases between. From germline, CDR1 is SEHNR and CDR2 FQNEAQ (reference sequence). The CDR3 DNA follows: TGTGCCAGCTCCCCCCGGATGGCGAAAGAGACCCAGTACTTC. Translating gives CASSPRMAKETQYF.

This clonotype was counted ten times or more. The rearrangement uses TRBV12-3 or TRBV12-4 and TRBJ2-7; TRBD1 agrees at 7 bases. Trimming took 7 bases from V and 2 from J; bases not matched to a gene: 5. The CDR3 length is 13 residues. CDR3 sequence: CASTPDRAYEQYF. CDR3 DNA sequence: TGTGCCAGCACCCCCGACAGGGCCTACGAGCAGTACTTC.

As for this clonotype: The CDR3 does not close with the conserved phenylalanine or tryptophan, likely indicating a read error. The gene calls are TRBV6-6 and TRBJ1-1; D call uncertain. CDR1 and CDR2 from the germline V gene are MNHNY and SVGAGI (reference sequence). V was cut by 3 bases and J by 5 bases, with 13 bases left in between. The CDR3 is made up of 14 amino acids. The CDR3 sequence: CASSYTVTRTEAFS. In DNA form, the CDR3 reads TGTGCCAGCAGTTATACAGTTACGAGGACTGAAGCTTTCTCT.

This clonotype occurred many times. CDR3 protein: CASSSLLGGSYNEQFF. The CDR3, as DNA: TGTGCCAGCAGCTCCCTTCTGGGGGGTTCCTACAATGAGCAGTTCTTC. J is TRBJ2-1 and V is TRBV7-8; perhaps TRBD2 as D (6 bases). Germline CDR1 and CDR2: SGHVS and FQNEAQ. Trimming removed 4 bases from V and 1 base from J, with 14 bases in between. This CDR3 region has 16 residues.

This clonotype was picked up many times. The J gene is TRBJ2-3, the V gene TRBV27; tentative D call: TRBD2 (5 bases). Germline V gives CDR1 MNHEY, CDR2 SMNVEV (reference sequence). There are 15 residues in the CDR3. The V end was cut by 3 bases, the J end by 5 bases, with 15 bases between. As DNA, the CDR3 is TGTGCCAGCAGTTTGGCTTCGGGGTTGGGAGATACGCAGTATTTT. It translates to CASSLASGLGDTQYF.

This clonotype has ten or more counts. The J gene is TRBJ1-1, the V gene TRBV2, with no clear D. CDR3 size: 13 residues. CDR1 and CDR2 (germline): SNHLY, FYNNEI. Trimming pared 4 bases from V and 1 base from J, leaving 7 bases between. This chain's CDR3 is CASSVRSNTEAFF. CDR3 DNA: TGTGCCAGCAGTGTCCGCTCGAACACTGAAGCTTTCTTT.

This clonotype has a count of ten or more. J is TRBJ2-7 and V is TRBV20-1; D remains ambiguous. This CDR3 is built from 14 residues. The germline V gene has CDR1 DFQATT and CDR2 SNEGSKA (reference sequence). With 0 bases removed from V and 0 bases from J, the gap between germline ends came to 9 bases. The CDR3 loop is CSARDGRSSYEQYF. Here the CDR3 DNA reads TGCAGTGCTAGAGATGGAAGGAGCTCCTACGAGCAGTACTTC.

At least ten counts were recorded for this clonotype. The gene calls are TRBV7-2 and TRBJ1-2, with TRBD1 identical over 10 bases. This CDR3 is built from 14 residues. The V gene's germline CDR1 is SGHTA and CDR2 FQGNSA. With V trimmed by 5 bases and J by 6 bases, 6 bases remained unmatched. As DNA, the CDR3 is TGTGCCAGCAGCCTCCGACAGGGGGCGGATGGCTACACCTTC. Translation: CASSLRQGADGYTF.

The sample holds many counts of this clonotype. The chain links TRBV20-1 to TRBJ2-7, with 7 bases aligning to TRBD2. V trimming: 6 bases; J trimming: 3 bases; junction bases outside the gene matches: 11. The germline V gene encodes CDR1 DFQATT and CDR2 SNEGSKA (reference sequence). The CDR3 runs to 14 residues. Here the CDR3 reads CSAPGGRRIYEQYF. The CDR3 DNA is TGCAGTGCACCTGGCGGGAGAAGGATCTACGAGCAGTACTTC.

The table lists this clonotype with many counts. CDR3 in amino acids: CASRRTDGNTIYF. For the CDR3, the DNA is TGTGCCAGCAGGAGGACAGATGGAAACACCATATATTTT. V and J are TRBV7-2 and TRBJ1-3, with D possibly being TRBD1 (6 bases). This CDR3 has 13 amino acids. Trimming removed 6 bases at V and 3 bases at J, with 9 bases between. Germline lookup yields CDR1 SGHTA and CDR2 FQGNSA.

This rearrangement joins TRBV6-5 to TRBJ1-1, with unresolved D. CDR1 MNHEY and CDR2 SVGAGI come from the germline V gene. This CDR3 comprises 15 residues. The CDR3 sequence is CVSSYSRERNTEAFF. Written as DNA, the CDR3 is TGTGTTAGCAGTTACTCCCGAGAGCGGAACACTGAAGCTTTCTTT.

This clonotype was seen many times. The chain couples TRBV7-9 to TRBJ1-1; D remains unclear. There are 13 residues in the CDR3. CDR1 SEHNR and CDR2 FQNEAQ come from the germline V gene (reference sequence). V lost 5 bases and J 3 bases, leaving 10 bases between the germline ends. The CDR3, as DNA: TGTGCCAGCAGCCGCCAGGCCTACACTGAAGCTTTCTTT. It specifies CASSRQAYTEAFF.

This clonotype was picked up many times. CDR3 nucleotide sequence: TGTGCCAGCAGCCACTTGGAGGGCTACGAGCAGTACTTC. Residues: CASSHLEGYEQYF. This chain joins TRBV3-1 and TRBJ2-7; a weak D match, TRBD2 (6 bases). The germline CDR1 and CDR2 sequences are LGHDT and YNNKEL (reference sequence). V lost 3 bases, J lost 3 bases, and 9 bases lay in between. There are 13 residues in the CDR3.

This clonotype has a handful of counts. The chain carries TRBV29-1 and TRBJ2-7; 9 nucleotides line up with TRBD2. V dropped 6 bases and J dropped 3; count of bases not matched to a gene: 9. From germline, CDR1 is SQVTM and CDR2 ANQGSEA. The CDR3 spans 14 residues. The chain's CDR3 is CSVTSGTSFYEQYF. CDR3 in DNA: TGCAGCGTCACCTCCGGGACTAGCTTCTACGAGCAGTACTTC.

This clonotype was observed many times. The gene calls are TRBV6-1 and TRBJ1-2; weak D call: TRBD1 (5 bases). CDR3 length equals 10 residues. V lost 6 bases, J lost 8 bases, and 7 bases lay in between. Germline-derived CDR1 and CDR2 are MNHNS and SASEGT. CDR3 sequence reads: CASRRGGYTF. The CDR3 DNA reads TGTGCCAGCAGGAGGGGCGGCTACACCTTC.